A single sample gave rise to the 8 T cell receptor beta chains below, sequenced in a study of cytomegalovirus exposure and HLA in healthy donors (dated by TCRdb to 2017 to 2019). Libraries were made using the immunoSEQ multiplex PCR assay. For the multiplex PCR, a mixture combining 60 forward primers for TCR Vbeta segments and 13 reverse primers for TCR Jbeta segments was used. TCRdb's version of the immuneACCESS table is confined to in-frame rearrangements and falls short of the full clone set. An unresolved V gene accounts for under half of the shortfall where checked; the remainder is of unknown origin. The sample table records over 70,000 clones; more than 70% of these occur just once. The top ten hold about 3.8% of the sample. Sequencing was performed on PBMCs. The origin of the receptors is a man aged 25 to 40 in good health and CMV-seronegative.

The V and J genes are TRBV7-2 and TRBJ2-6; 9 bases line up with TRBD1. The CDR3 consists of 18 residues. V was clipped by 5 bases and J by 3 bases; unmatched bases: 11. CDR1 SGHTA and CDR2 FQGNSA come from the germline V gene. The CDR3 region is CASSRTGTGKGGANVLTF. The DNA of the CDR3 is TGTGCCAGCAGCCGTACCGGGACAGGGAAAGGTGGGGCCAACGTCCTGACTTTC.

The chain links TRBV19 to TRBJ2-7; possibly TRBD1 for D (6 bases). The germline CDR1 and CDR2 sequences are LNHDA and SQIVND (reference sequence). The CDR3 runs to 13 residues. Trimming shortened V by 6 bases and J by 4 bases, and 13 bases separated the two germline ends. The CDR3 nucleotides read TGTGCCAGTAGCCCTCAAGGGGGATACGAGCAGTACTTC. Amino acids: CASSPQGGYEQYF. Filled out from reference TRBV19 and TRBJ2-7, the complete variable domain reads DGGITQSPKYLFRKEGQNVTLSCEQNLNHDAMYWYRQDPGQGLRLIYYSQIVNDFQKGDIAEGYSVSREKKESFPLTVTSAQKNPTAFYLCASSPQGGYEQYFGPGTRLTVT.

The CDR3 DNA reads TGTGCCAGCAGCAAAAGACAGAAGGGCCCCACTGAAGCTTTCTTT. It specifies CASSKRQKGPTEAFF. The chain is built from TRBV5-4 and TRBJ1-1; tentatively, D is TRBD1 (5 bases). The germline V gene encodes CDR1 SGHNT and CDR2 YYREEE (reference sequence). The CDR3 runs to 15 residues. Between the trimmed V and J ends, which lost 4 bases and 4 bases, there was a span of 17 bases.

V gene TRBV7-2 combines with J gene TRBJ1-1; TRBD1 agrees at 8 bases. Germline V gene data show CDR1 as SGHTA and CDR2 as FQGNSA. The CDR3 is 14 residues long. V was pared by 1 base and J by 10 bases, with 8 bases of the junction left unmatched. This CDR3 is CASSLGDRSRGAFF. CDR3 in DNA: TGTGCCAGCAGCTTAGGGGACAGGAGCCGGGGAGCTTTCTTT.

This clone showed up just once. The chain is built from TRBV6-6 and TRBJ1-1; no reliable D call. Trimming took 1 base from V and 8 from J, leaving 11 bases between them. CDR1 and CDR2 from the germline V gene are MNHNY and SVGAGI (reference sequence). This CDR3 is 13 amino acids long. In DNA, the CDR3 is TGTGCCAGCAGTTACTGGGCGTCCCAGGAAGCTTTCTTT. Translating gives CASSYWASQEAFF.

The rearrangement joins TRBV15 to TRBJ1-5; the match to TRBD1 covers 7 bases. Germline V CDR1 and CDR2: LNHNV, YYDKDF (reference sequence). There are 15 residues in the CDR3. J was trimmed by 6 bases and V by 1 base; bases with no gene match: 6. DNA of the CDR3: TGTGCCACCAGCAGAGCCAGGGGGAACAGTCAGCCCCAGCATTTT. This encodes CATSRARGNSQPQHF.

The chain carries TRBV7-9 and TRBJ2-5, with 11 bases that match TRBD2. J lost 5 bases, V lost 0 bases, and 8 bases had no gene match. Germline assignment: CDR1 SEHNR and CDR2 FQNEAQ (reference sequence). The CDR3 is made up of 17 amino acids. CDR3 protein: CASSLANSGGASETQYF. The CDR3 region has the DNA TGTGCCAGCAGCTTAGCGAATAGCGGGGGGGCATCTGAGACCCAGTACTTC.

The chain employs TRBV28 and TRBJ2-5, with TRBD2 matching over 8 bases. CDR1 is MDHEN, CDR2 SYDVKM, per germline. The ends lost 6 bases at V and 3 bases at J; junction bases unmatched: 9. The CDR3 loop spans 15 amino acids. CDR3 amino acids: CASRRSGGLEETQYF. The DNA of the CDR3 is TGTGCCAGCAGGCGGTCGGGAGGGCTCGAAGAGACCCAGTACTTC.